Given below is one T cell receptor (beta chain) in context. The data belong to a study of OX40 agonist ivuxolimab in advanced cancers. This CDR3 has 14 residues. Generated by immunoSEQ multiplex PCR, the TCRdb table keeps only in-frame clones and is missing some. The profile shows 70,000 to 85,000 clones, 80% to 90% of them singletons. V gene TRBV21-1 combines with J gene TRBJ1-2. TRBV21-1 is a pseudogene segment. This specimen was CD4+ or CD8+ T cells sorted from blood, taken in a trial of the OX40 agonist ivuxolimab. The clonotype was recovered from an adult with an advanced solid tumor such as melanoma, head and neck, liver or kidney cancer. CDR3 protein: CASRYRLSNYGYTF. The CDR3 region has the DNA TGTGCCAGCAGATATCGACTATCTAACTATGGCTACACCTTC.